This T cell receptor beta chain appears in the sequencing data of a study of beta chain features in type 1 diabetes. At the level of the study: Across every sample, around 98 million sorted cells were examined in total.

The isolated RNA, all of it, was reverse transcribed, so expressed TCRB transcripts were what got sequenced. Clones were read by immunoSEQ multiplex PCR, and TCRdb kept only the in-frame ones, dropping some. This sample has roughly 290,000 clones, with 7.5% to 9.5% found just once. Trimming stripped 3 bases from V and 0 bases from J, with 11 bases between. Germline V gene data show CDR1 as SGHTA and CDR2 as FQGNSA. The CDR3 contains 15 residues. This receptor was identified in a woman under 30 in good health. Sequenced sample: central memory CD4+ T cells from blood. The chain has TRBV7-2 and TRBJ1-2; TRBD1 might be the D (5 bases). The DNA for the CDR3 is TGTGCCAGCAGCTTTACAGGAACAGCTAACTATGGCTACACCTTC. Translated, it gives CASSFTGTANYGYTF.